A single sample is the source of the 24 T cell receptor beta chains below, sequenced in a study of shared clonotypes between healthy human individuals. Profiled with immunoSEQ multiplex PCR; TCRdb holds only in-frame clones, not every one. Of 2 million to 3 million clones in the sample, roughly 93% were seen once. Material: naive CD4+ T cells from PBMCs. Subset defined: CD45RA+ positively selected. These receptors originate from a man aged 18-30 years in good health. Some clones in this sample may be carry-over from other donors' samples.

The chain combines TRBV9 with TRBJ1-2; D is ambiguous. This CDR3 is 17 amino acids long. With 0 bases removed from V and 4 bases from J, the gap between germline ends came to 19 bases. Germline V CDR1 and CDR2: SGDLS, YYNGEE. The DNA of the CDR3 is TGTGCCAGCAGCGTAGGTGGAGCGAGGAAGAACCTCTATGGCTACACCTTC. Residues: CASSVGGARKNLYGYTF.

V gene TRBV28 combines with J gene TRBJ2-2; D unresolved. Germline CDR1 is MDHEN and CDR2 is SYDVKM. Trimming took off 6 bases at V and 0 bases at J, with 11 bases between the two ends. The CDR3 runs to 15 residues. CDR3 DNA: TGTGCCAGCAGGGATCGGGTGGCGAACACCGGGGAGCTGTTTTTT. It codes for CASRDRVANTGELFF.

This clone was observed a single time. The V gene is TRBV2, the J gene TRBJ1-2; D may be TRBD1 (5 bases). This CDR3 is 13 amino acids long. Trimming cost V 10 bases and J 0 bases, with 12 bases left between them. Germline V gene sequence: CDR1 SNHLY, CDR2 FYNNEI. DNA of the CDR3: TGTGCCACCCCAAGGGACTCTAACTATGGCTACACCTTC. This translates into CATPRDSNYGYTF.

On this clone: This sample also contains other DNA sequences that code for the same CDR3. The V gene is TRBV11-3, the J gene TRBJ2-3, with TRBD2 matching 7 bases. After removal of 5 bases from V and 0 bases from J, the junction contained 8 bases not matched to a gene. Germline lookup yields CDR1 SGHNT and CDR2 YENEEA. This CDR3 spans 16 amino acids. CDR3 nucleotide sequence: TGTGCCAGCAGCCTGTCTAGCGGAGGTAGCACAGATACGCAGTATTTT. Translating it yields CASSLSSGGSTDTQYF.

This chain joins TRBV18 and TRBJ2-7, with 8 nucleotides matching TRBD2. Germline CDR1 is KGHSH and CDR2 is LQKENI. V shed 1 base and J 3 bases; nucleotides not matched to a gene: 5. CDR3 size: 15 residues. CDR3 in DNA: TGTGCCAGCTCACCACAACCTAGCGGGTTCTACGAGCAGTACTTC. The encoded protein is CASSPQPSGFYEQYF.

The CDR3: CASSPGSGAYNEQFF. Written as DNA, the CDR3 is TGTGCCAGCAGCCCCGGGAGCGGGGCATACAATGAGCAGTTCTTC. The chain is built from TRBV7-3 and TRBJ2-1, with 7 bases that match TRBD2. V lost 5 bases and J lost 4; bases outside the gene matches: 8. CDR3 length equals 15 residues. Germline V CDR1 and CDR2: SGHTA, FQGTGA.

V is TRBV5-4 and J is TRBJ1-1, with a weak D call TRBD1 (6 bases). Trimming took 0 bases from V and 4 from J, leaving 13 bases between them. Germline CDR1 SGHNT, CDR2 YYREEE (reference sequence). The length of the CDR3 is 15 residues. The CDR3 sequence: CASSLVSRDTTEAFF. CDR3 bases: TGTGCCAGCAGCTTGGTATCCCGGGACACCACTGAAGCTTTCTTT. The whole variable domain, remainder taken from reference TRBV5-4 and TRBJ1-1, is ETGVTQSPTHLIKTRGQQVTLRCSSQSGHNTVSWYQQALGQGPQFIFQYYREEENGRGNFPPRFSGLQFPNYSSELNVNALELDDSALYLCASSLVSRDTTEAFFGQGTRLTVV.

This clone was observed a single time. This chain joins TRBV28 and TRBJ1-2; 11 nucleotides line up with TRBD1. CDR3 size: 15 residues. J lost 8 bases, V lost 2 bases, and 7 bases had no gene match. Germline loops: CDR1 MDHEN, CDR2 SYDVKM. CDR3 DNA: TGTGCCAGCAGTTTACCCACCGGGACAGGGGGAGGCTACACCTTC. Translated, it gives CASSLPTGTGGGYTF.

This chain joins TRBV6-4 and TRBJ2-1, with a possible D match to TRBD2 (5 bases). This CDR3 contains 15 residues. Germline V gene sequence: CDR1 MRHNA, CDR2 SNTAGT. Trimming removed 9 bases from V and 0 bases from J, with 15 bases in between. CDR3 residues: CASFQPGSSYNEQFF. For the CDR3, the DNA is TGTGCCAGTTTTCAACCGGGGAGCTCCTACAATGAGCAGTTCTTC.

The chain is built from TRBV25-1 and TRBJ2-1, with D possibly matching TRBD1 (5 bases). Per the germline V gene, CDR1 is MGHDK and CDR2 is SYGVNS. CDR3 length: 15 residues. Trimming took off 4 bases at V and 10 bases at J, with 20 bases between the two ends. CDR3: CASSAQGTGLKEQFF. CDR3 sequence (DNA): TGTGCCAGCAGTGCCCAGGGAACCGGTCTCAAGGAGCAGTTCTTC.

For this clone: This CDR3 is also generated by other DNA sequences in the sample. The genes are TRBV5-4 and TRBJ1-4; TRBD1 matches 7 bases. V lost 0 bases, J lost 8 bases, and 4 bases stayed unmatched. The germline gives CDR1 SGHNT, CDR2 YYREEE (reference sequence). CDR3 size: 14 residues. The CDR3 nucleotides read TGTGCCAGCAGCTTGGGACAGGGTCGCGAAAAACTGTTTTTT. Amino acids: CASSLGQGREKLFF.

V usage is TRBV7-2 and J usage is TRBJ1-5; 8 bases fit TRBD1. Germline CDR1 and CDR2: SGHTA and FQGNSA. The CDR3 loop spans 15 amino acids. V lost 1 base and J lost 5; bases outside the gene matches: 4. CDR3 amino acids: CASSLDSRGHQPQHF. The CDR3 nucleotides read TGTGCCAGCAGCTTAGACTCCAGGGGGCATCAGCCCCAGCATTTT.

The chain joins TRBV6-1 to TRBJ2-3; 13 bases line up with TRBD2. This CDR3 contains 17 residues. V shed 3 bases and J 0 bases; nucleotides not matched to a gene: 3. The germline V gene has CDR1 MNHNS and CDR2 SASEGT. CDR3 nucleotide sequence: TGTGCCAGCAGTGATCGGGGACTAGCGGGGAGCACAGATACGCAGTATTTT. Translated: CASSDRGLAGSTDTQYF.

The chain joins TRBV7-6 to TRBJ2-3, with 9 nucleotides matching TRBD2. Trimming removed 1 base from V and 2 bases from J; junction bases left unmatched: 10. CDR1 is SGHVS, CDR2 FNYEAQ, per germline. The CDR3 length is 18 residues. The CDR3 DNA sequence: TGTGCCAGCAGCTTAGGGGGTCCTAGCGGGGATACCACAGATACGCAGTATTTT. Amino acid sequence: CASSLGGPSGDTTDTQYF.

The chain has TRBV29-1 and TRBJ2-1; the match to TRBD2 covers 9 bases. V gave up 4 bases and J gave up 6 bases; unmatched junction bases: 4. CDR3 length: 13 amino acids. Germline-derived CDR1 and CDR2 are SQVTM and ANQGSEA. For the CDR3, the DNA is TGCAGCGTTGTTCTAGCGGGACGCAATGAGCAGTTCTTC. Protein: CSVVLAGRNEQFF.

The V and J genes are TRBV4-2 and TRBJ1-2; the D is unclear. CDR3 length equals 17 residues. Germline CDR1 reads LGHNA; CDR2 reads YNFKEQ. V lost 0 bases to trimming and J lost 4 bases, with 18 bases between them. DNA of the CDR3: TGTGCCAGCAGCCAAGATGTTCCGGGGAGTCTAACCTATGGCTACACCTTC. It yields the protein CASSQDVPGSLTYGYTF.

J is TRBJ2-3 and V is TRBV29-1; no clear D gene. CDR1 and CDR2 from the germline V gene are SQVTM and ANQGSEA. Trimming stripped 3 bases from V and 1 base from J, with 11 bases between. The length of the CDR3 is 14 residues. As DNA, the CDR3 is TGCAGCGTTGATCGGCAGCCTGGCACAGATACGCAGTATTTT. It translates to CSVDRQPGTDTQYF.

The rearrangement joins TRBV28 to TRBJ1-6; D ambiguous. The CDR3 totals 17 residues. CDR1 and CDR2 from the germline V gene are MDHEN and SYDVKM. The V gene lost 6 bases and the J gene lost 5 bases, with 20 bases spanning the gap. The chain's CDR3 is CASSPGKGSFHNSPLHF. For the CDR3, the DNA is TGTGCCAGCAGCCCTGGGAAGGGTAGTTTTCATAATTCACCCCTCCACTTT.

This clone was seen just once. J is TRBJ2-4 and V is TRBV7-2, with 7 bases lining up with TRBD1. V was clipped by 6 bases and J by 6 bases; unmatched bases: 14. The CDR3 runs to 16 residues. Germline V gene data show CDR1 as SGHTA and CDR2 as FQGNSA. The CDR3 loop reads CASSSTGDRETNIQYF. CDR3 nucleotide sequence: TGTGCCAGCAGTTCTACTGGGGACAGAGAAACAAACATTCAGTACTTC.

This clone has only one observation. The chain recombines TRBV4-3 with TRBJ2-3; 7 bases line up with TRBD1. This CDR3 is built from 17 residues. With 2 bases clipped from V and 1 base from J, the junction kept 9 bases outside the gene matches. Germline CDR1 and CDR2: LGHNA and YSLEER. The CDR3 region has the DNA TGCGCCAGCAGCCAAAGCCGGGCAACAGGGGGCACAGATACGCAGTATTTT. Its protein product is CASSQSRATGGTDTQYF.

This CDR3 reads CASSSLAGSAEQYF. The DNA for the CDR3 is TGTGCCAGCTCATCCCTAGCGGGTTCAGCCGAGCAGTACTTC. V and J are TRBV18 and TRBJ2-7; TRBD2 matches 8 bases. Per germline, CDR1 KGHSH and CDR2 LQKENI. With 5 bases clipped from V and 6 bases from J, the junction kept 9 bases outside the gene matches. This CDR3 spans 14 amino acids. The variable domain in full, with the rest retrieved from reference TRBV18 and TRBJ2-7, is NAGVMQNPRHLVRRRGQEARLRCSPMKGHSHVYWYRQLPEEGLKFMVYLQKENIIDESGMPKERFSAEFPKEGPSILRIQQVVRGDSAAYFCASSSLAGSAEQYFGPGTRLTVT.

V and J are TRBV23-1 and TRBJ1-4; D not resolved. TRBV23-1 is an open reading frame, and its role is uncertain. The CDR3 runs to 10 residues. V lost 8 bases and J 11 bases, leaving 9 bases between the germline ends. The CDR3 is CASGLKKLFF. The CDR3 region has the DNA TGCGCCAGCGGTTTAAAGAAACTGTTTTTT.

The chain uses TRBV29-1 and TRBJ2-3; a weak D match, TRBD2 (6 bases). V shed 2 bases and J shed 3 bases, with 15 bases lying between them. Germline V CDR1 and CDR2: SQVTM, ANQGSEA. The CDR3 sequence is 15 residues long. CDR3 coding DNA: TGCAGCGTTGAAAGGTACAGACGGGGGACAGATACGCAGTATTTT. It is translated as CSVERYRRGTDTQYF.

Note on this clone: The same CDR3 also results from other DNA sequences found in this sample. J is TRBJ2-1 and V is TRBV18; TRBD1 matches 10 bases. The V gene end was trimmed by 3 bases and the J gene end by 2 bases; junction bases not matched to a gene: 4. This CDR3 is built from 16 residues. The V gene's germline CDR1 is KGHSH and CDR2 LQKENI. CDR3 DNA: TGTGCCAGCTCACCGCCGGGACAGGGGCCCTACAATGAGCAGTTCTTC. It yields the protein CASSPPGQGPYNEQFF.